The 5 T cell receptor beta chains given below trace back to one sample, sequenced in a study of cytomegalovirus exposure and HLA in healthy donors. It was with 60 Vbeta and 13 Jbeta primers that the PCR ran. Clones were read by immunoSEQ multiplex PCR, and TCRdb kept only the in-frame ones, dropping some. The sample has some 150,000 clones, roughly 76% seen once. Sequencing was done on a sample of PBMCs. The receptors were sampled from a man aged 18 to 29 in good health and CMV-seronegative.

The chain carries TRBV30 and TRBJ2-5; 8 nucleotides line up with TRBD2. Trimming removed 3 bases from V and 6 bases from J; junction bases left unmatched: 9. CDR1 and CDR2 from the germline V gene are GTSNPN and SVGIG (reference sequence). CDR3 length: 14 residues. CDR3 loop: CAWSGGGGWKTQYF. In nucleotides, the CDR3 is TGTGCCTGGAGCGGGGGGGGCGGTTGGAAGACCCAGTACTTC.

The chain combines TRBV9 with TRBJ1-4, with 11 nucleotides matching TRBD1. Germline CDR1 reads SGDLS; CDR2 reads YYNGEE. J gave up 12 bases and V 3 bases, and 7 bases lay outside the gene matches. The CDR3 covers 14 residues. CDR3 coding DNA: TGTGCCAGCAGCGCCGGGACAGGGGGGCGAGAACTGTTTTTT. The encoded protein is CASSAGTGGRELFF.

This chain uses TRBV29-1 with TRBJ1-2; the D is unclear. The V end was cut by 5 bases, the J end by 5 bases, with 18 bases between. Germline lookup yields CDR1 SQVTM and CDR2 ANQGSEA. The CDR3 totals 14 residues. The CDR3 loop is CSVFPPGIGYGYTF. CDR3 nucleotide sequence: TGCAGCGTTTTCCCCCCCGGGATCGGGTATGGCTACACCTTC.

The V gene is TRBV29-1, the J gene TRBJ1-1; D gene uncertain. The V gene's germline CDR1 is SQVTM and CDR2 ANQGSEA. V lost 7 bases to trimming and J lost 5 bases, with 14 bases between them. This CDR3 is built from 12 residues. The CDR3: CSAKGSGTEAFF. In nucleotides, the CDR3 is TGCAGCGCAAAGGGATCGGGGACTGAAGCTTTCTTT.

This clone was observed a handful of times. This chain connects TRBV5-1 to TRBJ2-1; D may be TRBD1 (5 bases). This CDR3 spans 15 amino acids. Looked up from germline, CDR1 is SGHRS and CDR2 is YFSETQ. The germline V and J ends were trimmed by 2 bases and 5 bases, with 14 bases remaining between them. CDR3 residues: CASSFNQGPHNEQFF. DNA for the CDR3: TGCGCCAGCAGCTTTAACCAGGGTCCCCACAATGAGCAGTTCTTC.